These 32 T cell receptor beta chains came from one sample sequenced in a study of tumor and adjacent non-tumor tissue in lung cancer (dated by TCRdb to 2016 to 2019). The library was prepared using multiplex PCR. The sequencer listed for this sample is Illumina HiSeq 2500. TCRbeta libraries were constructed through three rounds of nested PCR with primers (Table S4) according to protocols adapted from ARM-PCR. The public reads were reprocessed in TCRdb via fastp at Q25 and MiXCR, keeping in-frame beta chains. When rows share a CDR3 protein, they turn into one entry using the most common DNA and genes. A total of about 93,000 distinct CDR3 sequences appear in this sample, 67% of them only once. About 17% of the sample lies in the top ten. Bulk unsorted tissue served as the source for RNA extraction, and RNA quality was assessed using a NanoDrop ND-1000 and an Agilent 2100. The sequenced sample consisted of lung tumor tissue. These receptors all come from a man aged 55-75 years with non-small cell lung cancer.

This chain uses TRBV29-1 with TRBJ2-1, with D uncertain. Germline-derived CDR1 and CDR2 are SQVTM and ANQGSEA. The V gene lost 5 bases and the J gene lost 3 bases, with 17 bases spanning the gap. There are 15 residues in the CDR3. The CDR3 DNA is TGCAGCGTTAAGGGTAGTCAAAACTACTACAATGAGCAGTTCTTC. Its protein product is CSVKGSQNYYNEQFF.

Regarding this clonotype: A much larger clone lies a single base off, so this may be a read error. The chain recombines TRBV20-1 with TRBJ2-1; 7 positions match TRBD1. Germline CDR1 DFQATT, CDR2 SNEGSKA (reference sequence). CDR3 size: 16 residues. The CDR3 nucleotides read TGCAGTGTTAGAGATTTTCGTGGGACAGAACTATATGAGCAGTTCTTC. Translation: CSVRDFRGTELYEQFF.

A word on this clonotype: At one end the junction does not follow the germline gene, possibly because of a read error. The chain uses TRBV11-2 and TRBJ2-1; D is unresolved. CDR3 size: 13 residues. Germline V gene lookup returns CDR1 SGHAT and CDR2 FQNNGV. DNA of the CDR3: TGTGCCGGCAGCACACTGGACGACAATGCGCAGCTCTTC. This encodes CAGSTLDDNAQLF.

This clonotype was seen many times. This sequence joins TRBV20-1 and TRBJ1-5; maybe TRBD1 (5 bases). This CDR3 is built from 14 residues. CDR1 and CDR2 from the germline V gene are DFQATT and SNEGSKA (reference sequence). Trimming removed 2 bases from V and 3 bases from J, with 11 bases in between. This chain's CDR3 is CSARSRTLNQPQHF. As DNA, the CDR3 is TGCAGTGCTAGAAGCCGGACACTCAATCAGCCCCAGCATTTT.

This clonotype was detected once. One junction end does not reproduce the germline sequence, and a read error may be involved. J is TRBJ1-2 and V is TRBV28; D call uncertain. The V gene's germline CDR1 is MDHEN and CDR2 SYDVKM. CDR3 size: 16 residues. In nucleotides, the CDR3 is TGTGCCAGCAGTTTTTCCGCCCTGTTAGCTAACTGTGGCTACACCTTC. This codes for CASSFSALLANCGYTF.

By sample fraction, this clonotype is medium-sized. The V gene is TRBV11-1, the J gene TRBJ1-1; D unclear. V dropped 7 bases and J dropped 1 base, with 10 bases sitting between them. CDR3 length: 13 residues. Germline V gives CDR1 SGHAT, CDR2 FQDESV (reference sequence). The CDR3 sequence: CASTRSQNTEAFF. The CDR3 DNA sequence: TGTGCCAGCACCCGGTCCCAGAACACTGAAGCTTTCTTT. Full variable domain (rest looked up from reference TRBV11-1 and TRBJ1-1): EAEVAQSPRYKITEKSQAVAFWCDPISGHATLYWYRQILGQGPELLVQFQDESVVDDSQLPKDRFSAERLKGVDSTLKIQPAELGDSAMYLCASTRSQNTEAFFGQGTRLTVV.

V is TRBV12-3 or TRBV12-4 and J is TRBJ2-7; weak D call: TRBD1 (5 bases). The V end was cut by 8 bases, the J end by 9 bases, with 20 bases between. The CDR3 has 13 amino acids. Here the CDR3 reads CASANVQGYWQYF. The CDR3 coding sequence is TGTGCCAGCGCGAACGTCCAGGGATACTGGCAGTACTTC.

Comments on this clonotype: A much more abundant neighbour one base away suggests this may be a read error. The rearrangement joins TRBV11-1 to TRBJ2-5, with D perhaps assigned TRBD1 or TRBD2 (5 bases each). The length of the CDR3 is 13 residues. Looked up from germline, CDR1 is SGHAT and CDR2 is FQDESV (reference sequence). CDR3 protein: CASSWDGQGTQYF. CDR3 bases: TGTGCCAGCAGTTGGGACGGTCAAGGGACCCAGTACTTC.

On this clonotype itself: This may be a read error, as it is one base from a much larger clone. This chain uses TRBV5-6 with TRBJ1-1; maybe TRBD1 (6 bases). This CDR3 is 14 amino acids long. From germline, CDR1 is SGHDT and CDR2 YYEEEE. CDR3: CASSWAGRDTEASF. The CDR3 DNA sequence: TGTGCCAGCAGCTGGGCGGGGCGGGACACTGAAGCTTCCTTT.

Details on this clonotype: One end of the junction is discordant with germline, which a read error may explain. This chain connects TRBV11-2 to TRBJ2-1; unclear D gene. The CDR3 totals 14 residues. CDR1 is SGHAT and CDR2 is FQNNGV in the germline V gene. The CDR3 DNA reads as TGTACCAGCAGCTTAGACGGGTCCCGCAATGAGCGGTTCTTC. As protein: CTSSLDGSRNERFF.

Remarks on this clonotype: Compared with germline, one end of the junction differs, possibly owing to a read error. V usage is TRBV4-1 and J usage is TRBJ1-1; D remains unclear. The CDR3 loop spans 12 amino acids. CDR1 and CDR2 from the germline V gene are MGHRA and YSYEKL. CDR3: CASSSTMVKAFF. DNA of the CDR3: TGTGCCAGCAGCTCAACTATGGTGAAAGCTTTCTTT.

This clonotype has at least ten counts. V gene TRBV28 combines with J gene TRBJ2-7; no firm D call. V shed 7 bases and J shed 7 bases, with 17 bases lying between them. The CDR3 covers 13 residues. Per the germline V gene, CDR1 is MDHEN and CDR2 is SYDVKM. The CDR3 nucleotides are TGTGCCAGCAATCCCCCCGAGAGCCGGGAGCAGTACTTC. The encoded protein is CASNPPESREQYF.

This clonotype showed up just a few times. V and J are TRBV2 and TRBJ1-2, with D perhaps matching TRBD1 (6 bases). The CDR3 spans 13 residues. V lost 4 bases and J lost 4, with 10 bases in between. CDR1 SNHLY and CDR2 FYNNEI come from the germline V gene. The CDR3 loop reads CASSGTEIYGYTF. Written as DNA, the CDR3 is TGTGCCAGCAGTGGGACAGAGATCTATGGCTACACCTTC.

This clonotype occurred many times. The rearrangement links TRBV6-1 to TRBJ1-5, with 11 bases fitting TRBD1. Germline CDR1 MNHNS, CDR2 SASEGT. There are 14 residues in the CDR3. V lost 6 bases, J lost 6 bases, and 4 bases stayed unmatched. The CDR3 bases are TGTGCCAGCAGGGACAGGGGGCGAGGTCAGCCCCAGCATTTT. It is translated as CASRDRGRGQPQHF.

In regard to this clonotype: Relative to the germline gene, one junction end is altered; a read error may explain this. CDR3 protein: CTSSFGGITEAFF. In DNA, the CDR3 is TGTACCAGCAGTTTCGGGGGCATAACTGAAGCTTTCTTT. This chain connects TRBV12-3 or TRBV12-4 to TRBJ1-1, with a tentative D call TRBD1 (6 bases). The CDR3 sequence is 13 residues long.

Note on this clonotype: This may be a read error: a much more frequent sequence differs by one nucleotide. The rearrangement joins TRBV5-1 to TRBJ2-1; the match to TRBD2 covers 8 bases. The CDR3 is 15 residues long. Germline CDR1 SGHRS, CDR2 YFSETQ. V dropped 0 bases and J dropped 9; count of bases not matched to a gene: 8. For the CDR3, the DNA is TGCGCCAGCAGCTTGGCGGGACTAGTGGGGGGTGAGCAGTTCTTC. It specifies CASSLAGLVGGEQFF.

This clonotype was recorded at least ten times. This chain connects TRBV6-1 to TRBJ1-5; 7 bases match TRBD1. CDR3 length: 13 amino acids. V trimming: 5 bases; J trimming: 4 bases; junction bases outside the gene matches: 2. Germline loops: CDR1 MNHNS, CDR2 SASEGT. In DNA form, the CDR3 reads TGTGCCAGCAGTCAGGGGGGAAATCAGCCCCAGCATTTT. It specifies CASSQGGNQPQHF.

This clonotype was detected once. A clone one base away is much larger, so this may be a read error. The chain combines TRBV11-1 with TRBJ2-3; 7 bases agree with TRBD2. Germline CDR1 SGHAT, CDR2 FQDESV (reference sequence). Trimming at V came to 6 bases and at J to 11 bases, leaving 20 bases not matched to a gene. The CDR3 is 16 residues long. CDR3 DNA sequence: TGTGCCAGCAGACCCCAGCGGGGAATTAGCACAAATAGGCAGTATTTT. It is translated as CASRPQRGISTNRQYF. Based on the CDR3 plus reference TRBV11-1 and TRBJ2-3, the full variable domain is EAEVAQSPRYKITEKSQAVAFWCDPISGHATLYWYRQILGQGPELLVQFQDESVVDDSQLPKDRFSAERLKGVDSTLKIQPAELGDSAMYLCASRPQRGISTNRQYFGPGTRLTVL.

With respect to this clonotype: One end of the junction does not line up with germline, which may come from a read error. V and J are TRBV6-5 and TRBJ2-5; TRBD2 agrees at 7 bases. The CDR3 length is 17 residues. CDR1 and CDR2 from the germline V gene are MNHEY and SVGAGI. CDR3 loop: CASSYGGGTQLQETQHF. The CDR3 nucleotides are TGTGCCAGCAGTTACGGGGGGGGGACCCAACTTCAAGAAACCCAGCACTTC.

Details on this clonotype: A read error is likely, as this CDR3 ends without the conserved phenylalanine or tryptophan. The chain combines TRBV11-1 with TRBJ1-1; 7 nucleotides match TRBD1. The CDR3 has 14 amino acids. Germline CDR1 is SGHAT and CDR2 is FQDESV (reference sequence). Losses at the gene ends were 5 bases for V and 5 bases for J; bases not matched to a gene: 8. The CDR3: CASSGRTGQTEAFL. The CDR3 DNA sequence: TGTGCCAGCAGCGGGCGGACAGGACAGACTGAAGCTTTCCTT.

This clonotype was found a few times. It may be a read error: a sequence one base away is much more abundant. The genes are TRBV29-1 and TRBJ2-1; either TRBD1 or TRBD2 may fit D (7 bases each). CDR1 SQVTM and CDR2 ANQGSEA come from the germline V gene. CDR3 length: 13 amino acids. DNA for the CDR3: TGCGGCGTTCCAGGGGGGGGACGGAATGAGCAGTTCTTC. Its translation: CGVPGGGRNEQFF.

This clonotype has a handful of counts. One end of the junction fails to match germline, which may point to a read error. This sequence joins TRBV4-1 and TRBJ2-1; the D is unclear. Germline V lookup: CDR1 MGHRA, CDR2 YSYEKL. The CDR3 consists of 16 residues. The CDR3 sequence is CTSSRPDRSSYNEQFF. In DNA form, the CDR3 reads TGCACCAGCAGCCGGCCAGACCGTTCCTCCTACAATGAACAGTTCTTC.

This chain connects TRBV30 to TRBJ1-6; 8 positions agree with TRBD1. The CDR3 contains 13 residues. The junction had 6 bases not matched to a gene; V was cut back by 4 bases and J by 10 bases. CDR1 GTSNPN and CDR2 SVGIG come from the germline V gene (reference sequence). The CDR3 reads CAWTTDRASPLHF. CDR3 bases: TGTGCCTGGACCACGGACAGGGCATCACCCCTCCACTTT.

A remark on this clonotype: One end of the junction is discordant with germline, which a read error may explain. This sequence joins TRBV4-1 and TRBJ1-2; D is unclear. This CDR3 has 15 amino acids. Germline V gene data show CDR1 as MGHRA and CDR2 as YSYEKL. CDR3 loop: CASSQEYPSRTGYTF. The CDR3 DNA follows: TGCGCCAGTAGCCAAGAGTATCCCTCCCGGACCGGCTACACCTTC.

A remark on this clonotype: Compared with germline, one end of the junction differs, possibly owing to a read error. The chain has TRBV6-2 or TRBV6-3 and TRBJ2-4, with D tentatively TRBD2 (6 bases). Per the germline V gene, CDR1 is MNHEY and CDR2 is SVGEGT. The CDR3 covers 14 residues. CDR3 amino acids: CAGRAGTLKNIQYF. The CDR3 nucleotides are TGTGCCGGCAGGGCAGGGACTCTCAAAAACATCCAGTACTTC.

The chain has TRBV3-2 and TRBJ2-7; TRBD1, as called in the table, went unchecked against the DNA. TRBV3-2 is designated a pseudogene. There are 15 residues in the CDR3. The DNA for the CDR3 is TGTGCCAGCAGTCAAGCGACAGGTTCCTCGTGCGAGCAGTACTTC. Translating it yields CASSQATGSSCEQYF.

This clonotype was seen a handful of times. Since a much larger clone is just one base distant, this may be a read error. This chain links TRBV20-1 with TRBJ2-1; maybe TRBD2 (5 bases). The CDR3 totals 15 residues. The germline CDR1 and CDR2 sequences are DFQATT and SNEGSKA (reference sequence). CDR3 protein: CSTRDLAHPYNEQFF. The CDR3 nucleotides read TGCAGTACTAGAGATCTAGCTCACCCCTACAATGAGCAGTTCTTC.

Points on this clonotype: A read error may account for a junction end that differs from germline. The rearrangement uses TRBV12-3 or TRBV12-4 and TRBJ2-7; the D gene could be TRBD1 or TRBD2 (5 bases each). The CDR3 consists of 16 residues. The CDR3 sequence is CASSQCRMGPYYEQYF. The CDR3 DNA follows: TGTGCCAGCAGTCAGTGCCGAATGGGACCGTACTACGAGCAGTACTTT.

The chain carries TRBV6-2 or TRBV6-3 and TRBJ2-1; 9 bases match TRBD2. V shed 6 bases, J shed 6 bases, and the junction held 9 bases outside the gene matches. The CDR3 sequence is 15 residues long. The germline V gene has CDR1 MNHEY and CDR2 SVGEGT. In nucleotides, the CDR3 is TGTGCCAGCAGCTCTCTAGCGGGATTAATCAATGAGCAGTTCTTC. Protein: CASSSLAGLINEQFF.

This clonotype was observed many times. This CDR3 reads CASVGPPTGELFF. Written as DNA, the CDR3 is TGTGCCAGCGTTGGCCCACCTACCGGGGAGCTGTTTTTT. The chain links TRBV6-2 or TRBV6-3 to TRBJ2-2; D gene uncertain. The germline V gene encodes CDR1 MNHEY and CDR2 SVGEGT. The CDR3 totals 13 residues. The V and J ends lost 8 bases and 5 bases respectively, with 12 bases between them.

This clonotype has a handful of counts. Germline and junction disagree at one end, which may indicate a read error. The rearrangement uses TRBV6-5 and TRBJ1-2, with D tentatively TRBD1 (6 bases). Germline CDR1 is MNHEY and CDR2 is SVGAGI. The CDR3 is 13 residues long. CDR3 region: CGSSSGGHYGYTF. The CDR3 nucleotides are TGTGGCAGCAGTTCCGGGGGCCACTATGGCTATACCTTC.

This clonotype appeared many times. The chain is built from TRBV4-1 and TRBJ2-5; the match to TRBD1 covers 8 bases. V trimming: 4 bases; J trimming: 1 base; junction bases outside the gene matches: 5. CDR3 size: 15 residues. Germline V gene lookup returns CDR1 MGHRA and CDR2 YSYEKL. DNA of the CDR3: TGCGCCAGCAGCCCACAGGGGGACGGCCAAGAGACCCAGTACTTC. Its protein product is CASSPQGDGQETQYF.